This TCR beta chain is drawn from a study of blood T cell repertoires in COVID-19. Study as a whole: Samples taken during acute and convalescent COVID-19 were collected in the United States, Italy and Spain. In each case, the material was cDNA or gDNA derived from T cells, B-cell-depleted T cells, or PBMCs.

Trimming stripped 7 bases from V and 8 bases from J, with 23 bases between. In germline, CDR1 is KGHSH, CDR2 LQKENI. CDR3 length: 15 amino acids. Original processing notes: Amplification with reference gene primers provided the estimates of nucleated cell counts. Clones were read by immunoSEQ multiplex PCR, and TCRdb kept only the in-frame ones, dropping some. V and J calls and clone size are those listed in that table; D and trimming were worked out from the DNA. This table has about 52,000 clones, about four fifths appearing once. The source of this sequence is a man in his 70s with active COVID-19. The chain employs TRBV18 and TRBJ1-2; D perhaps matches TRBD1 (6 bases). What was sequenced was peripheral blood. The CDR3 DNA reads as TGTGCCAGCTTCACCGCCCAGGGGATAGTAAGGGGCTACACCTTC. Residues: CASFTAQGIVRGYTF.